The rows below give T cell receptor beta chains drawn from one sample of a study of cytomegalovirus exposure and HLA in healthy donors. Clones were sequenced by immunoSEQ multiplex PCR, and TCRdb holds only the in-frame ones, with some missing. This table has approximately 150,000 clones, 80% appearing once. What was sequenced was PBMCs. These receptors were collected from a man aged 30 to 39 in good health and CMV-seronegative. Both conserved end residues are part of each CDR3. The order of the fields is D gene, V gene, J gene, clone size, CDR3 DNA, CDR3 protein. The D gene is left open where the match is weak. Size is omitted from some rows. Given values are once, few, many or a class for expanded clones.

D: -; V: TRBV6-6; J: TRBJ2-7; size: few; DNA: TGTGCCAGCAGTTACGAACAGGGAGTTCAGGCTTACGAGCAGTACTTC; CDR3: CASSYEQGVQAYEQYF
D: -; V: TRBV5-6; J: TRBJ1-1; size: few; DNA: TGTGCCAGCACCTTAGGGGGTTGGGCTGAAGCTTTCTTT; CDR3: CASTLGGWAEAFF
D: TRBD2; V: TRBV29-1; J: TRBJ2-1; size: -; DNA: TGCAGCGTTGAAATTGCGGGAGGATACAATGAGCAGTTCTTC; CDR3: CSVEIAGGYNEQFF
D: -; V: TRBV7-2; J: TRBJ1-1; size: -; DNA: TGTGCCAGCAGTCAAACAGGGTACACTGAAGCTTTCTTT; CDR3: CASSQTGYTEAFF
D: -; V: TRBV2; J: TRBJ1-1; size: -; DNA: TGTGCCAGCAGCCCGAGGAGGTCTGAAGCTTTCTTT; CDR3: CASSPRRSEAFF
D: TRBD2; V: TRBV28; J: TRBJ2-3; size: -; DNA: TGTGCCAGCAGTTCGTCTTATTCCGGGACTAGCGGGGCAGATACGCAGTATTTT; CDR3: CASSSSYSGTSGADTQYF
D: -; V: TRBV6-6; J: TRBJ1-2; size: -; DNA: TGTGCCAGCAGTTACTCGCAGGGTCTAGCGGGCTACACCTTC; CDR3: CASSYSQGLAGYTF
D: -; V: TRBV7-9; J: TRBJ2-2; size: -; DNA: TGTGCCAGCAGCCCCAGACAGTTACCCACCGGGGAGCTGTTTTTT; CDR3: CASSPRQLPTGELFF
D: TRBD2; V: TRBV28; J: TRBJ2-7; size: -; DNA: TGTGCCAGCAGTTCGTTACTCCGGACTAGCCGCGACGAGCAGTACTTC; CDR3: CASSSLLRTSRDEQYF
D: TRBD1; V: TRBV29-1; J: TRBJ2-1; size: once; DNA: TGCAGCGTGGCCGGGACAGTATACAATGAGCAGTTCTTC; CDR3: CSVAGTVYNEQFF
D: -; V: TRBV10-3; J: TRBJ2-1; size: -; DNA: TGTGCCATCGAGGGTGGAGGCTACAATGAGCAGTTCTTC; CDR3: CAIEGGGYNEQFF
D: -; V: TRBV5-6; J: TRBJ2-5; size: few; DNA: TGTGCCAGCAGCCTAATCGCTGGGGCAGAGACCCAGTACTTC; CDR3: CASSLIAGAETQYF
D: -; V: TRBV27; J: TRBJ2-5; size: -; DNA: TGTGCCGGGAGGCAGGTCTTAATCCAAGAGACCCAGTACTTC; CDR3: CAGRQVLIQETQYF
D: TRBD1; V: TRBV5-6; J: TRBJ2-5; size: -; DNA: TGTGCCAGCAGCTTGGGACAGGGGGGAGAGACCCAGTACTTC; CDR3: CASSLGQGGETQYF
D: -; V: TRBV5-1; J: TRBJ2-1; size: -; DNA: TGCGCCAGCAGAACGACGACAGAGCACAATGAGCAGTTCTTC; CDR3: CASRTTTEHNEQFF
D: TRBD1; V: TRBV5-4; J: TRBJ1-2; size: -; DNA: TGTGCCAGCAGCTTAAGGGGACAGAGTGGCTACACCTTC; CDR3: CASSLRGQSGYTF
D: -; V: TRBV30; J: TRBJ2-1; size: -; DNA: TGTGCCTGGAGCACACGGGAGTGGAATGAGCAGTTCTTC; CDR3: CAWSTREWNEQFF